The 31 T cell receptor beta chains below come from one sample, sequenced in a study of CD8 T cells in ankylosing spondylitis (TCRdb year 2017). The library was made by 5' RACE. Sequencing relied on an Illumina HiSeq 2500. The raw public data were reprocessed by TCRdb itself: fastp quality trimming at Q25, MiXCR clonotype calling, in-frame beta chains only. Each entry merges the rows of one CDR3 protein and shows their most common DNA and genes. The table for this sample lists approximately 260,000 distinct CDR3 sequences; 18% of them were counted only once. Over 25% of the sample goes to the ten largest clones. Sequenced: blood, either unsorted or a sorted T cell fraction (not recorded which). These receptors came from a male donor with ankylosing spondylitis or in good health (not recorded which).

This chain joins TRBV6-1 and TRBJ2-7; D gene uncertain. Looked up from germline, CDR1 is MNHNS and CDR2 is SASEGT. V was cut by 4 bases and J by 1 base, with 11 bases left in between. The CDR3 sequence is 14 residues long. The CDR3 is CASSVGPSSYEQYF. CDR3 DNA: TGTGCCAGCAGTGTCGGGCCGAGTTCCTACGAGCAGTACTTC.

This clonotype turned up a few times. Here the CDR3 reads CASSVVATAGISTDTQYF. DNA of the CDR3: TGTGCCAGCAGCGTAGTAGCGACAGCGGGGATTAGCACAGATACGCAGTATTTT. J is TRBJ2-3 and V is TRBV9, with 7 bases identical to TRBD2. The CDR3 spans 18 residues. The J segment lost 0 bases and the V segment lost 0 bases, leaving 10 bases of the junction unmatched. Per germline, CDR1 SGDLS and CDR2 YYNGEE. Looking up the rest from reference TRBV9 and TRBJ2-3 gives the full variable domain: DSGVTQTPKHLITATGQRVTLRCSPRSGDLSVYWYQQSLDQGLQFLIQYYNGEERAKGNILERFSAQQFPDLHSELNLSSLELGDSALYFCASSVVATAGISTDTQYFGPGTRLTVL.

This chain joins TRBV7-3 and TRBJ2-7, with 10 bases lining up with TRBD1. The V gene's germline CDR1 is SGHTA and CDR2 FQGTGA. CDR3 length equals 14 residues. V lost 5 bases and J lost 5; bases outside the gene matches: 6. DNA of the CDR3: TGTGCCAGCAGCACCGGGACAGGGGAGGACGAGCAGTACTTC. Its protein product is CASSTGTGEDEQYF.

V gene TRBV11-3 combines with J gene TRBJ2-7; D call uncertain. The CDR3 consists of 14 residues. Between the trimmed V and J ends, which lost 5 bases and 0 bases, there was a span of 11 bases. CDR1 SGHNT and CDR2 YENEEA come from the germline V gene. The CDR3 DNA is TGTGCCAGCAGCCTTAGACACGACTCCTACGAGCAGTACTTC. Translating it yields CASSLRHDSYEQYF. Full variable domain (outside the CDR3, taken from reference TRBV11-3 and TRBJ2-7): EAGVVQSPRYKIIEKKQPVAFWCNPISGHNTLYWYLQNLGQGPELLIRYENEEAVDDSQLPKDRFSAERLKGVDSTLKIQPAELGDSAVYLCASSLRHDSYEQYFGPGTRLTVT.

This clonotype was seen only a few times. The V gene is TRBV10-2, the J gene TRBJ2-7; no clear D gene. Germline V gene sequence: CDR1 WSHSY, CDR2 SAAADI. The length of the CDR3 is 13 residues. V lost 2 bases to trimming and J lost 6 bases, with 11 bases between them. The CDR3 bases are TGCGCCAGCAGTGAGCGTGGATCGGGCGAGCAGTACTTC. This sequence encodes CASSERGSGEQYF.

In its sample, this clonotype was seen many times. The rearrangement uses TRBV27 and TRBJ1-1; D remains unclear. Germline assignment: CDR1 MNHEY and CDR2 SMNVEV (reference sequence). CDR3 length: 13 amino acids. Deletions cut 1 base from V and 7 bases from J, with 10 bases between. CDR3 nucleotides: TGTGCCAGCAGTTTATATGGGCAGAATGAAGCTTTCTTT. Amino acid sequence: CASSLYGQNEAFF.

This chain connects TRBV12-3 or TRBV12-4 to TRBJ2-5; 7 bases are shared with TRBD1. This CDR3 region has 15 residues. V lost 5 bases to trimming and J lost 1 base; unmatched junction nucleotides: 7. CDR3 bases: TGTGCCAGCAGTCTAAGGGACAGCCTCCAAGAGACCCAGTACTTC. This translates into CASSLRDSLQETQYF.

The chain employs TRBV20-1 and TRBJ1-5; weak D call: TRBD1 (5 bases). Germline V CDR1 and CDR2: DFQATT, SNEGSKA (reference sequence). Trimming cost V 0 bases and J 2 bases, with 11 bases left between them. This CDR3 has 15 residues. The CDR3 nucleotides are TGCAGTGCTAGAGATACAAGGGACGGCAATCAGCCCCAGCATTTT. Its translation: CSARDTRDGNQPQHF.

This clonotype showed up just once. In DNA, the CDR3 is TGCAGTGCGCTGGGACTAGCGCTGAACACAGATACGCAGTATTTT. It specifies CSALGLALNTDTQYF. This chain uses TRBV20-1 with TRBJ2-3; TRBD2 agrees at 10 bases. The CDR3 length is 15 residues. Per the germline V gene, CDR1 is DFQATT and CDR2 is SNEGSKA (reference sequence). Unmatched junction bases numbered 8, after V lost 6 bases and J lost 2 bases.

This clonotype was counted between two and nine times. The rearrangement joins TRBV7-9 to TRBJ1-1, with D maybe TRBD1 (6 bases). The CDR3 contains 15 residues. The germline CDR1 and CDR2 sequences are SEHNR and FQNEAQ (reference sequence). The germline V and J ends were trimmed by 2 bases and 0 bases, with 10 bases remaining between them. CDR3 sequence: CASSLIQGVNTEAFF. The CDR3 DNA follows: TGTGCCAGCAGCTTAATACAGGGAGTGAACACTGAAGCTTTCTTT.

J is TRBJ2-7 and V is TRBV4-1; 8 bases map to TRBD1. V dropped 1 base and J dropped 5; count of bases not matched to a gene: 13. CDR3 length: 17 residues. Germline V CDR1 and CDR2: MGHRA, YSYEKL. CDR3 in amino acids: CASSQGAPGTGYDEQYF. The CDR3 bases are TGCGCCAGCAGCCAAGGGGCCCCCGGGACAGGATACGACGAGCAGTACTTC.

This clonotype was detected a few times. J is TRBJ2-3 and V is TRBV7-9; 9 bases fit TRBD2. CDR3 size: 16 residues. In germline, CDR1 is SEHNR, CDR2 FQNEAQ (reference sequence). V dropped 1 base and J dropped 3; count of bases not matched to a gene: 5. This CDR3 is CASSLGGLAPTDTQYF. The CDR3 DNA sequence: TGTGCCAGCAGCTTAGGGGGACTAGCTCCGACAGATACGCAGTATTTT.

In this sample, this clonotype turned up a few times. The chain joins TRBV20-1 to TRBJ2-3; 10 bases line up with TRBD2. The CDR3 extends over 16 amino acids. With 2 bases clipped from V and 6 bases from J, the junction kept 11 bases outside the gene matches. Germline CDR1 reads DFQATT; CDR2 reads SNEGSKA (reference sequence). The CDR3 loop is CSARWGLAGVLDTQYF. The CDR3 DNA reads TGCAGTGCTAGATGGGGGCTAGCGGGAGTTCTCGATACGCAGTATTTT.

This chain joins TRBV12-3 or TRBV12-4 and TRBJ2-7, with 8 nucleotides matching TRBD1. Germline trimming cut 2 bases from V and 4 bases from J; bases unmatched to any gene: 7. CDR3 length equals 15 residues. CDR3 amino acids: CASSLWQGARYEQYF. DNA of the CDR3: TGTGCCAGCAGTTTATGGCAGGGGGCAAGGTACGAGCAGTACTTC.

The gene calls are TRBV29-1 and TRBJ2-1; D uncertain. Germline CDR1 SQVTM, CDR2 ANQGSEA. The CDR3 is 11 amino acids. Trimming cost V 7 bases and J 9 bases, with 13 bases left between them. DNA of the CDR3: TGCAGCGGGTGGCTGTGGGGTGAGCAGTTCTTC. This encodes CSGWLWGEQFF.

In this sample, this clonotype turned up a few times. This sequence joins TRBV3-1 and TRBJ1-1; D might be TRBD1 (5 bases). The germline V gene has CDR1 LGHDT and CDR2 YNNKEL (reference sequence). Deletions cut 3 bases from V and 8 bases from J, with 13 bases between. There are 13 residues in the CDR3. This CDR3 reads CASSHMTGAEAFF. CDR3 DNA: TGTGCCAGCAGCCACATGACCGGGGCGGAAGCTTTCTTT. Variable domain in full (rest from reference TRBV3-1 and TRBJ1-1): DTAVSQTPKYLVTQMGNDKSIKCEQNLGHDTMYWYKQDSKKFLKIMFSYNNKELIINETVPNRFSPKSPDKAHLNLHINSLELGDSAVYFCASSHMTGAEAFFGQGTRLTVV.

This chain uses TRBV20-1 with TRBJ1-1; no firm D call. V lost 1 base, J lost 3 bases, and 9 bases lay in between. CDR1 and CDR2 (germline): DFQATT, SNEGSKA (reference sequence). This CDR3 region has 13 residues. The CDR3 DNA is TGCAGTGCTAGAGGGTATTTGGACACTGAAGCTTTCTTT. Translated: CSARGYLDTEAFF.

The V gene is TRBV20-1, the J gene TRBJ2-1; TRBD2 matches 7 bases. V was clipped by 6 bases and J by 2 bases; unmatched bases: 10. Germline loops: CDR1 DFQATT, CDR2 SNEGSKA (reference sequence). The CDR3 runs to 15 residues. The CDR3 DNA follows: TGCAGTGCGGCCGGGACTAAAAGCCCCTACAATGAGCAGTTCTTC. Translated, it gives CSAAGTKSPYNEQFF.

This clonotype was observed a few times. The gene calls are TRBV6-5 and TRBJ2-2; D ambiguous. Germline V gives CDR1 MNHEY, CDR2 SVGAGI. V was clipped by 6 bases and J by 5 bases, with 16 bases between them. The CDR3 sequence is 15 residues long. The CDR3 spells CASSHSETPTGELFF. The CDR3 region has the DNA TGTGCCAGCAGCCACTCCGAAACCCCTACCGGGGAGCTGTTTTTT.

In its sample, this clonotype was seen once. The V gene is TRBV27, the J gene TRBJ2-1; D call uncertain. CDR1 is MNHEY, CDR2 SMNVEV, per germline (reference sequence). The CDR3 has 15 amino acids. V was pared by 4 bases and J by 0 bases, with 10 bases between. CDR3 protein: CASSSSGVSYNEQFF. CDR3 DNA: TGTGCCAGCAGTTCTTCAGGAGTCTCCTACAATGAGCAGTTCTTC.

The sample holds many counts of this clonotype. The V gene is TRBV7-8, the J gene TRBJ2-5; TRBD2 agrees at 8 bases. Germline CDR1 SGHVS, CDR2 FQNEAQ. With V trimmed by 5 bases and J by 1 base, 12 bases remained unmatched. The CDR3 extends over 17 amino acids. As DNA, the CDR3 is TGTGCCAGCAGCCCCTACCCGGGACTAGGCTTCCAAGAGACCCAGTACTTC. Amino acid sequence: CASSPYPGLGFQETQYF.

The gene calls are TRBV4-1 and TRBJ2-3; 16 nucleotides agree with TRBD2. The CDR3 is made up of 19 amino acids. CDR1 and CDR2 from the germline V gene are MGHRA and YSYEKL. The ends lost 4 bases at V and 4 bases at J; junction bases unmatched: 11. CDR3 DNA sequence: TGCGCCAGCAGCCGCTCGGGACTAGCGGGAGGGAGGGCATCAGATACGCAGTATTTT. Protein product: CASSRSGLAGGRASDTQYF.

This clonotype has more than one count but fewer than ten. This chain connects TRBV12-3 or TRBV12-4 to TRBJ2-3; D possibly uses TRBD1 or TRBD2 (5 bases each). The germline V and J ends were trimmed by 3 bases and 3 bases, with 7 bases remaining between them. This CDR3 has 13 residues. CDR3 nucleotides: TGTGCCAGCAGTTTTTGGGGGACAGATACGCAGTATTTT. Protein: CASSFWGTDTQYF.

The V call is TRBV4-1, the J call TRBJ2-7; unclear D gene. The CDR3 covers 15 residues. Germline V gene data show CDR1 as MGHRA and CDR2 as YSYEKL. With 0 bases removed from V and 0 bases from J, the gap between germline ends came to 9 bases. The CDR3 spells CASSQESRNSYEQYF. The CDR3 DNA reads TGCGCCAGCAGCCAAGAGAGCAGAAACTCCTACGAGCAGTACTTC.

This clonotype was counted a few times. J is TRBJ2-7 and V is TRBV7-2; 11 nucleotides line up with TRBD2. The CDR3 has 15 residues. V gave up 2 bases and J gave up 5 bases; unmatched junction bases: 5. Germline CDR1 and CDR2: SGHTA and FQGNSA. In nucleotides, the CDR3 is TGTGCCAGCAGCTTAATAGCGGGAGGGACCCACGAGCAGTACTTC. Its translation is CASSLIAGGTHEQYF.

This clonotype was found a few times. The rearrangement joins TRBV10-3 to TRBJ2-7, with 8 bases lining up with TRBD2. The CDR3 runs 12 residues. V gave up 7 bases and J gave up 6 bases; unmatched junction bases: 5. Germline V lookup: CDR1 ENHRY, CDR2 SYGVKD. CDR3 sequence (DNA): TGTGCCATCAAGGGACTAGAATCCGAGCAGTACTTC. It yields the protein CAIKGLESEQYF.

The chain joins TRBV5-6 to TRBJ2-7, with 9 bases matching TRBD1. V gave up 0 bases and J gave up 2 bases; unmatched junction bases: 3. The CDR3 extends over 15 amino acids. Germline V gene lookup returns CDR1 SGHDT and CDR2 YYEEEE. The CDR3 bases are TGTGCCAGCAGCTTGGCCGGGACAGGGCCCTACGAGCAGTACTTC. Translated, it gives CASSLAGTGPYEQYF.

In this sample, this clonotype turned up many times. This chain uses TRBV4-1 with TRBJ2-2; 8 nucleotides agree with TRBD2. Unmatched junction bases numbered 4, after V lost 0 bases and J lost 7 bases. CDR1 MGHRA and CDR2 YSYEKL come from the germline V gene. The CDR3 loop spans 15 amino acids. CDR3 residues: CASSQEREGHGELFF. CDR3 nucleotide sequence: TGCGCCAGCAGCCAAGAACGGGAGGGCCACGGGGAGCTGTTTTTT.

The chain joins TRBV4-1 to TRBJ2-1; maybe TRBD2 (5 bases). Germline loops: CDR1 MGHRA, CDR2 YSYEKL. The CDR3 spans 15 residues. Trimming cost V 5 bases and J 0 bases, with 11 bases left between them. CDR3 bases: TGCGCCAGCAGCGGTATGGGGAGCTCCTACAATGAGCAGTTCTTC. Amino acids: CASSGMGSSYNEQFF.

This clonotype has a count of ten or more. Written as DNA, the CDR3 is TGCGCCAGCAGCTTGGCAGGACATCTCAATGAGCAGTTCTTC. Translating it yields CASSLAGHLNEQFF. This chain links TRBV5-1 with TRBJ2-1; D may be TRBD1 (5 bases). Germline CDR1 SGHRS, CDR2 YFSETQ. The CDR3 length is 14 residues. Deletions cut 0 bases from V and 6 bases from J, with 10 bases between.

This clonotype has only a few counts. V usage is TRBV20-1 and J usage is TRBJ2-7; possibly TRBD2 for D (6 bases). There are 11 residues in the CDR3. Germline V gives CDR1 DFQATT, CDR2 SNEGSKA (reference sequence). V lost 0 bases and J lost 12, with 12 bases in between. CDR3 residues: CSARDGRIRYF. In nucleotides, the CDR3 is TGCAGTGCTAGAGATGGGAGGATCCGGTACTTC.